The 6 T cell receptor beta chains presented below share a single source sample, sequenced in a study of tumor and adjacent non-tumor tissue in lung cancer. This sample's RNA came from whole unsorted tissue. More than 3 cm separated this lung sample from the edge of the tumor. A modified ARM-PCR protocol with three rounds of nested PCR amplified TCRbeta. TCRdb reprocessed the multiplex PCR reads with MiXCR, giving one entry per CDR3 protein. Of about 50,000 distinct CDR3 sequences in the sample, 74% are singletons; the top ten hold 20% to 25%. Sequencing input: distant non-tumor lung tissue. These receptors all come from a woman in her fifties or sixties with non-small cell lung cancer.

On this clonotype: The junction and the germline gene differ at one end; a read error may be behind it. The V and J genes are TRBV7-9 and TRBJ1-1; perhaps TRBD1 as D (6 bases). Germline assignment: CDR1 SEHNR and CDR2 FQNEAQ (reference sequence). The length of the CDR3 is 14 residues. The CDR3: CASSPRGLNTETFF. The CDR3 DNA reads TGTGCCAGCAGCCCCCGGGGGCTAAACACTGAAACTTTCTTT.

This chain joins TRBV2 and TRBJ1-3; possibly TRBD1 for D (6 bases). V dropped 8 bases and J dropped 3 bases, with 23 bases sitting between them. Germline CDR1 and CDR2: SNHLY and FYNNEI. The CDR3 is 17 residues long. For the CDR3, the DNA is TGTGCCAGCCTTCTAGAAGGGGTAGGGACAATTGGAAACACCATATATTTT. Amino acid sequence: CASLLEGVGTIGNTIYF.

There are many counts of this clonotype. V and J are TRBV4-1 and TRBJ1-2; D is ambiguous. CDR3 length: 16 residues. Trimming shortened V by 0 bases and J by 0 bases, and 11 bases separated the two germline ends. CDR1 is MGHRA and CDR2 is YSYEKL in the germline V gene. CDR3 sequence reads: CASSQESKAANYGYTF. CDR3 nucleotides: TGCGCCAGCAGCCAAGAGTCGAAGGCAGCTAACTATGGCTACACCTTC.

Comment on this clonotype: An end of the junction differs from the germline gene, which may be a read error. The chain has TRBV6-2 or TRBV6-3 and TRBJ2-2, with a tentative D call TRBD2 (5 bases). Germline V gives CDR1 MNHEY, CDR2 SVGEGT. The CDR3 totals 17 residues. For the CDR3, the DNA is TGTGCTAGCAGTTACACACAACAGAGGGCCAACACCGTGGATCTGTTTTTT. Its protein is CASSYTQQRANTVDLFF.

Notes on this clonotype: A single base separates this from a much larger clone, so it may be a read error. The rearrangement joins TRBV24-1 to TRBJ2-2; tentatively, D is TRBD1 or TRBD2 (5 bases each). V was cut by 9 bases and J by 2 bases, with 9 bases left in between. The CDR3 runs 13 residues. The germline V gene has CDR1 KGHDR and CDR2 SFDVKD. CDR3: CATFGGNTGELFF. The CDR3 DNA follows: TGTGCCACCTTTGGGGGAAACACCGGGGAGCTGTTTTTT.

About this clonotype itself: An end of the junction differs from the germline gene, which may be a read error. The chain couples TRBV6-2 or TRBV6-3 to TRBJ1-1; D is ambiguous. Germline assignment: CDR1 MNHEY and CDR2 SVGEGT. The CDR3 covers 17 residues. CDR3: CARRRPHVGCLNTEAFF. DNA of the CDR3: TGTGCCAGAAGGCGCCCCCATGTTGGGTGTTTGAACACCGAAGCTTTCTTT.